The rows below give T cell receptor beta chains drawn from one sample of a study of T-cell memory formation after mild COVID-19. MiXCR was run by TCRdb on the 5' RACE reads, yielding one entry per CDR3 protein. This repertoire shows 250,000 to 300,000 distinct CDR3 sequences, about a sixth found once; its top ten account for 22%. Material: PBMCs or a T cell subset sorted from them (not recorded which). Receptors originate from a man between 18 and 35 years old who had mild COVID-19 (a few samples of this study predate the infection). Cell type and time point are not known. CDR3s include the opening cysteine and the closing phenylalanine or tryptophan. The D gene is left open where the match is weak. Clone size is stated in some rows and not others, as once, few, many or a class when expanded.

j_gene,v_gene,d_gene,abundance,CDR3nt,CDR3aa
TRBJ2-5,TRBV29-1,-,few,TGCAGCGTTGCCCGAGAGACCCAGTACTTC,CSVARETQYF
TRBJ1-3,TRBV5-1,-,few,TGCGCCAGCAGCCAAGACGAGACAGCCATCTCTGGAAACACCATATATTTT,CASSQDETAISGNTIYF
TRBJ2-5,TRBV5-6,TRBD1,-,TGTGCCAGCAGCCAGAAAACAGGGGACCAAGAGACCCAGTACTTC,CASSQKTGDQETQYF
TRBJ2-3,TRBV20-1,TRBD2,-,TGCAGTGCTAAGAATGGACTAGCTGGCGGGGGAGATACGCAGTATTTT,CSAKNGLAGGGDTQYF
TRBJ2-5,TRBV28,TRBD2,-,TGTGCCACGGGACTAGCAGCACACCAAGAGACCCAGTACTTC,CATGLAAHQETQYF
TRBJ1-2,TRBV12-3/TRBV12-4,-,-,TGTGCCAGCAGTTGGCGGCAAGTCTATGGCTACACCTTC,CASSWRQVYGYTF
TRBJ1-2,TRBV4-3,-,-,TGCGCCAGCAGCCAAGGAATTCTTGGGGACGGCTACACCTTC,CASSQGILGDGYTF
TRBJ2-7,TRBV6-5,-,-,TGTGCCAGCACAAATCCCGGGGACGAGCAGTACTTC,CASTNPGDEQYF
TRBJ1-2,TRBV11-2,TRBD1,few,TGTGCCAGCAGCGGACGGGACAGTTATGGCTACACCTTC,CASSGRDSYGYTF
TRBJ2-7,TRBV3-1,-,many,TGTGCCAGCAGCAAGACAGACGAGCAGTACTTC,CASSKTDEQYF
TRBJ1-2,TRBV5-1,TRBD1,-,TGCGCCAGCAGCTTGGAGGCCAGGGGGTCCTATGGCTACACCTTC,CASSLEARGSYGYTF
TRBJ1-2,TRBV6-5,-,-,TGTGCCAGCAGTTACCGCCGGACTCATGGCTACACCTTC,CASSYRRTHGYTF
TRBJ2-2,TRBV9,-,few,TGTGCCAGCAGCGTTTCCCCCGAGGTGGCGAACACCGGGGAGCTGTTTTTT,CASSVSPEVANTGELFF
TRBJ1-1,TRBV2,-,few,TGTGCCAGCAGCCAAAGGGCGACAGAGAACACTGAAGCTTTCTTT,CASSQRATENTEAFF
TRBJ2-5,TRBV20-1,-,few,TGCAGTGCTAGAGCGCCAGCCCAAGAGACCCAGTACTTC,CSARAPAQETQYF
TRBJ2-3,TRBV20-1,-,-,TGCAGTGCTGGAAGCACAGATACGCAGTATTTT,CSAGSTDTQYF
TRBJ2-2,TRBV7-9,-,-,TGTGCCAGCAGCTTCGGGCCCTACTCGAACACCGGGGAGCTGTTTTTT,CASSFGPYSNTGELFF
TRBJ1-2,TRBV12-3/TRBV12-4,-,medium-sized,TGTGCCAGCAGCCAAAACCCCCCCGGTGGCTACACCTTC,CASSQNPPGGYTF
TRBJ2-7,TRBV4-1,TRBD2,-,TGCGCCAGCAGCCAAGATGGGGGACTAGCGGGGAGCGAGCAGTACTTC,CASSQDGGLAGSEQYF
TRBJ1-1,TRBV29-1,TRBD1,few,TGCAGCGTTGGATACCTGGGACAGGGGACTGAAGCTTTCTTT,CSVGYLGQGTEAFF
TRBJ1-4,TRBV19,-,few,TGTGCCAGTAGTATTGACAGGCGGAATGAAAAACTGTTTTTT,CASSIDRRNEKLFF
TRBJ1-1,TRBV9,-,-,TGTGCCAGCAACAGACAGCCGCTCAATATGAACACTGAAGCTTTCTTT,CASNRQPLNMNTEAFF
TRBJ2-4,TRBV6-6,-,-,TGTGCCAGCAGTTACGTTGGACAGACAGCCAAAAACATTCAGTACTTC,CASSYVGQTAKNIQYF
TRBJ1-2,TRBV29-1,-,-,TGCAGCGTCAATGTGGACGAATACTATGGCTACACCTTC,CSVNVDEYYGYTF
TRBJ2-3,TRBV7-7,-,-,TGTGCCAGCAGCAGCGCCCCGACAAATATGCAGTATTTT,CASSSAPTNMQYF
TRBJ2-5,TRBV15,-,-,TGTGCCACCAGCAGAGAATTGAGCACGGACGCAAAAGAGACCCAGTACTTC,CATSRELSTDAKETQYF
TRBJ2-7,TRBV5-1,TRBD1,-,TGCGCCAGCAGCTTACAGGGGATCTCCTACGAGCAGTACTTC,CASSLQGISYEQYF